Listed below are T cell receptor beta chains from one sample, sequenced in a study of neurological immune-mediated disorders. In TCRdb, the 5' RACE reads were re-called with MiXCR into one record per CDR3 protein. The sample records tens of thousands of distinct CDR3 sequences, about 3.3% being singletons. The sequencing input was PBMCs. The receptors originated from a woman aged 55 to 70 with multiple sclerosis. CDR3s include the opening cysteine and the closing phenylalanine or tryptophan. The order of the fields is CDR3 protein, CDR3 DNA, V gene, D gene, clone size, J gene. The D gene is left open where the match is weak. Size values are once, few and many counts, or a class for expanded clones, and some rows have none.

CDR3aa: CAIRTSGSSYEQYF; CDR3nt: TGTGCCATCAGGACTAGCGGGAGCTCCTACGAGCAGTACTTC; v_gene: TRBV10-3; d_gene: TRBD2; abundance: medium-sized; j_gene: TRBJ2-7
CDR3aa: CASSPPSGANVLTF; CDR3nt: TGTGCCAGCAGCCCACCGTCGGGGGCCAACGTCCTGACTTTC; v_gene: TRBV7-9; d_gene: .; abundance: many; j_gene: TRBJ2-6
CDR3aa: CASSGDRAGYTF; CDR3nt: TGTGCCAGCAGTGGCGACAGGGCTGGCTACACCTTC; v_gene: TRBV6-6; d_gene: TRBD1; abundance: few; j_gene: TRBJ1-2
CDR3aa: CASSPPGTQYF; CDR3nt: TGTGCCAGCAGCCCTCCGGGGACCCAGTACTTC; v_gene: TRBV7-6; d_gene: .; abundance: many; j_gene: TRBJ2-5
CDR3aa: CASRSGQLENEKLFF; CDR3nt: TGCGCCAGCAGATCGGGACAGCTTGAGAATGAAAAACTGTTTTTT; v_gene: TRBV10-2; d_gene: TRBD1; abundance: many; j_gene: TRBJ1-4
CDR3aa: CASRHYRDGSYEQYF; CDR3nt: TGCGCCAGCAGGCATTACCGGGACGGCTCCTACGAGCAGTACTTC; v_gene: TRBV5-1; d_gene: .; abundance: .; j_gene: TRBJ2-7
CDR3aa: CASSFRDRDYNEQFF; CDR3nt: TGTGCCAGCAGCTTCAGGGACAGGGACTACAATGAGCAGTTCTTC; v_gene: TRBV7-8; d_gene: TRBD1; abundance: many; j_gene: TRBJ2-1
CDR3aa: CASSSNTEAFF; CDR3nt: TGTGCCAGCAGTTCAAACACTGAAGCTTTCTTT; v_gene: TRBV2; d_gene: .; abundance: many; j_gene: TRBJ1-1
CDR3aa: CSASRGGAPGANVLTF; CDR3nt: TGCAGTGCTAGTCGGGGGGGGGCCCCCGGGGCCAACGTCCTGACTTTC; v_gene: TRBV20-1; d_gene: TRBD2; abundance: many; j_gene: TRBJ2-6
CDR3aa: CASSEDTTGSAGNTIYF; CDR3nt: TGTGCCAGCAGTGAAGATACGACAGGTTCGGCTGGAAACACCATATATTTT; v_gene: TRBV2; d_gene: .; abundance: many; j_gene: TRBJ1-3
CDR3aa: CASSPARAETQYF; CDR3nt: TGTGCCAGCAGCCCGGCTCGAGCGGAGACCCAGTACTTC; v_gene: TRBV6-1; d_gene: .; abundance: many; j_gene: TRBJ2-5
CDR3aa: CSVNRVPTGELFF; CDR3nt: TGCAGCGTAAACAGGGTTCCCACCGGGGAGCTGTTTTTT; v_gene: TRBV29-1; d_gene: .; abundance: .; j_gene: TRBJ2-2
CDR3aa: CSARNSLDEKLFF; CDR3nt: TGCAGTGCTAGAAACTCTCTGGATGAAAAACTGTTTTTT; v_gene: TRBV20-1; d_gene: .; abundance: many; j_gene: TRBJ1-4
CDR3aa: CSYRDGPRETQYF; CDR3nt: TGCAGCTACCGGGACGGACCTCGAGAGACCCAGTACTTC; v_gene: TRBV20-1; d_gene: .; abundance: many; j_gene: TRBJ2-5
CDR3aa: CASSFGGSGNTIYF; CDR3nt: TGTGCCAGCAGTTTTGGGGGATCTGGAAACACCATATATTTT; v_gene: TRBV28; d_gene: .; abundance: many; j_gene: TRBJ1-3
CDR3aa: CASSLVQTVGGYTF; CDR3nt: TGTGCCAGCAGCTTAGTACAGACAGTTGGTGGCTACACCTTC; v_gene: TRBV7-9; d_gene: .; abundance: many; j_gene: TRBJ1-2
CDR3aa: CASRLSGGQRELFF; CDR3nt: TGTGCCAGCCGCCTATCAGGGGGCCAGAGGGAGCTGTTTTTT; v_gene: TRBV27; d_gene: TRBD1; abundance: .; j_gene: TRBJ2-2
CDR3aa: CSAINRDRDFFNMNTEAFF; CDR3nt: TGCAGTGCCATAAACCGGGACAGGGACTTTTTTAATATGAACACTGAAGCTTTCTTT; v_gene: TRBV20-1; d_gene: TRBD1; abundance: many; j_gene: TRBJ1-1
CDR3aa: CASSPPNRDSTTEAFF; CDR3nt: TGTGCCAGCTCACCACCCAACAGGGATTCTACCACTGAAGCTTTCTTT; v_gene: TRBV18; d_gene: .; abundance: many; j_gene: TRBJ1-1
CDR3aa: CASSERTASEEKLFF; CDR3nt: TGTGCCAGCAGCGAGCGGACAGCATCAGAGGAAAAACTGTTTTTT; v_gene: TRBV27; d_gene: .; abundance: many; j_gene: TRBJ1-4
CDR3aa: CASSPLERLAKNIQYF; CDR3nt: TGCGCCAGCAGCCCTTTGGAACGGCTAGCCAAAAACATTCAGTACTTC; v_gene: TRBV5-1; d_gene: .; abundance: many; j_gene: TRBJ2-4
CDR3aa: CASSLEGGDSPLHF; CDR3nt: TGTGCCAGCAGCTTGGAAGGGGGCGATTCACCCCTCCACTTT; v_gene: TRBV5-6; d_gene: TRBD1; abundance: .; j_gene: TRBJ1-6
CDR3aa: CASSAQGALYNEQFF; CDR3nt: TGCGCCAGCAGCGCCCAGGGGGCATTGTACAATGAGCAGTTCTTC; v_gene: TRBV5-1; d_gene: TRBD1; abundance: many; j_gene: TRBJ2-1
CDR3aa: CASTPRHLPYEQYF; CDR3nt: TGTGCCAGCACTCCCCGCCACCTACCCTACGAGCAGTACTTC; v_gene: TRBV6-5; d_gene: .; abundance: .; j_gene: TRBJ2-7
CDR3aa: CATSPGQGAPRGETQYF; CDR3nt: TGTGCCACCAGCCCGGGACAGGGGGCCCCCCGAGGAGAGACCCAGTACTTC; v_gene: TRBV24-1; d_gene: TRBD1; abundance: many; j_gene: TRBJ2-5
CDR3aa: CASSQRGGLSLADTQYF; CDR3nt: TGCGCCAGCAGCCAGCGGGGGGGCCTCTCTCTGGCAGATACGCAGTATTTT; v_gene: TRBV5-1; d_gene: TRBD2; abundance: many; j_gene: TRBJ2-3
CDR3aa: CSALDTGYNEQFF; CDR3nt: TGCAGTGCGTTGGACACGGGATACAATGAGCAGTTCTTC; v_gene: TRBV20-1; d_gene: .; abundance: many; j_gene: TRBJ2-1
CDR3aa: CASSPGQGYSNQPQHF; CDR3nt: TGTGCCAGCTCACCCGGACAGGGTTATAGCAATCAGCCCCAGCATTTT; v_gene: TRBV18; d_gene: TRBD1; abundance: many; j_gene: TRBJ1-5
CDR3aa: CSASRGNTIYF; CDR3nt: TGCAGTGCCAGTAGGGGAAACACCATATATTTT; v_gene: TRBV20-1; d_gene: .; abundance: many; j_gene: TRBJ1-3
CDR3aa: CSARVTAGNSTLNF; CDR3nt: TGCAGTGCTAGAGTTACAGCCGGGAATTCAACCCTCAACTTT; v_gene: TRBV20-1; d_gene: .; abundance: few; j_gene: TRBJ1-6
CDR3aa: CASSQWGLAQGTDTQYF; CDR3nt: TGTGCCAGCAGCCAATGGGGGCTAGCACAAGGGACAGATACGCAGTATTTT; v_gene: TRBV3-1; d_gene: .; abundance: many; j_gene: TRBJ2-3
CDR3aa: CASSPMADGTQYF; CDR3nt: TGTGCCAGCTCACCAATGGCTGATGGGACCCAGTACTTC; v_gene: TRBV18; d_gene: .; abundance: medium-sized; j_gene: TRBJ2-5
CDR3aa: CSARIPGGFTEAFF; CDR3nt: TGCAGTGCTAGAATCCCGGGGGGGTTTACTGAAGCTTTCTTT; v_gene: TRBV20-1; d_gene: .; abundance: many; j_gene: TRBJ1-1
CDR3aa: CASSSLGTGGRETQYF; CDR3nt: TGTGCCAGCAGCTCGCTCGGGACAGGGGGTCGAGAGACCCAGTACTTC; v_gene: TRBV11-1; d_gene: TRBD1; abundance: many; j_gene: TRBJ2-5
CDR3aa: CASNMEQFYGYTF; CDR3nt: TGTGCCAGCAATATGGAACAGTTCTATGGCTACACCTTC; v_gene: TRBV2; d_gene: .; abundance: many; j_gene: TRBJ1-2
CDR3aa: CASSLAGQSSYNEQFF; CDR3nt: TGTGCCAGCAGCTTAGCCGGACAAAGCTCCTACAATGAGCAGTTCTTC; v_gene: TRBV7-2; d_gene: .; abundance: many; j_gene: TRBJ2-1
CDR3aa: CASSLSGGAPDEQFF; CDR3nt: TGTGCCAGCAGCTTATCAGGGGGGGCCCCCGATGAGCAGTTCTTC; v_gene: TRBV7-8; d_gene: .; abundance: many; j_gene: TRBJ2-1
CDR3aa: CASSLFSGSTGELFF; CDR3nt: TGTGCCAGCAGCTTGTTTAGCGGGAGCACCGGGGAGCTGTTTTTT; v_gene: TRBV5-5; d_gene: TRBD2; abundance: many; j_gene: TRBJ2-2
CDR3aa: CASSIRGQGVRQPQHF; CDR3nt: TGTGCCAGCAGCATACGGGGACAGGGCGTACGGCAGCCCCAGCATTTT; v_gene: TRBV5-6; d_gene: TRBD1; abundance: medium-sized; j_gene: TRBJ1-5
CDR3aa: CASSLETGGGNTIYF; CDR3nt: TGTGCCAGCAGTTTAGAAACAGGAGGTGGAAACACCATATATTTT; v_gene: TRBV12-3/TRBV12-4; d_gene: .; abundance: many; j_gene: TRBJ1-3
CDR3aa: CSAAFRVTEAFF; CDR3nt: TGCAGTGCTGCTTTCCGGGTGACTGAAGCTTTCTTT; v_gene: TRBV20-1; d_gene: .; abundance: many; j_gene: TRBJ1-1
CDR3aa: CSSRRVGPLGYTF; CDR3nt: TGCAGCTCCCGAAGGGTGGGGCCATTAGGCTACACCTTC; v_gene: TRBV29-1; d_gene: .; abundance: many; j_gene: TRBJ1-2
CDR3aa: CASSPPGHTATGELFF; CDR3nt: TGCGCCAGCAGCCCCCCCGGCCACACAGCCACCGGGGAGCTGTTTTTT; v_gene: TRBV5-1; d_gene: .; abundance: many; j_gene: TRBJ2-2
CDR3aa: CSARGSSLGELFF; CDR3nt: TGCAGTGCTAGAGGCAGTTCTTTAGGGGAGCTGTTTTTT; v_gene: TRBV20-1; d_gene: .; abundance: many; j_gene: TRBJ2-2
CDR3aa: CASSQARVSEQFF; CDR3nt: TGTGCCAGCAGCCAAGCCAGGGTGAGTGAGCAGTTCTTC; v_gene: TRBV3-1; d_gene: .; abundance: many; j_gene: TRBJ2-1